The 8 T cell receptor beta chains below come from one sample, sequenced in a study of T cell responses to AZD1222 COVID-19 vaccine. The table came from immunoSEQ multiplex PCR; TCRdb's copy has only in-frame clones and leaves some out. This sample yields around 150,000 clones, of which around 93% are seen a single time; approximately 2.2% belongs to the top ten. The source was peripheral blood, collected on day 0 of AZD1222 vaccination. Every receptor here comes from an adult in good health.

This clone came up once. This rearrangement joins TRBV7-9 to TRBJ1-2; the D is unclear. Trimming cost V 4 bases and J 4 bases, with 16 bases left between them. Germline V gives CDR1 SEHNR, CDR2 FQNEAQ (reference sequence). The CDR3 totals 15 residues. CDR3 bases: TGTGCCAGCAGCTCAAGTAGGGAATTGAGCTATGGCTACACCTTC. It yields the protein CASSSSRELSYGYTF. Looking up the rest from reference TRBV7-9 and TRBJ1-2 gives the full variable domain: DTGVSQNPRHKITKRGQNVTFRCDPISEHNRLYWYRQTLGQGPEFLTYFQNEAQLEKSRLLSDRFSAERPKGSFSTLEIQRTEQGDSAMYLCASSSSRELSYGYTFGSGTRLTVV.

The chain has TRBV6-2 or TRBV6-3 and TRBJ2-7; TRBD2 matches at 12 bases. The CDR3 sequence is 14 residues long. V lost 5 bases to trimming and J lost 4 bases; unmatched junction nucleotides: 3. In germline, CDR1 is MNHEY, CDR2 SVGEGT. The CDR3 DNA sequence: TGTGCCAGCAGTAAGACTAGCGGGAGTTACGAGCAGTACTTC. Its translation is CASSKTSGSYEQYF.

The rearrangement links TRBV18 to TRBJ1-2; D possibly corresponds to TRBD1 (6 bases). CDR3 length: 13 amino acids. Germline V gene data show CDR1 as KGHSH and CDR2 as LQKENI. Trimming removed 3 bases from V and 4 bases from J, with 9 bases in between. CDR3 protein: CASSPRQAYGYTF. The CDR3 DNA reads as TGTGCCAGCTCACCTAGACAGGCCTATGGCTACACCTTC.

The gene calls are TRBV5-1 and TRBJ2-7; no clear D. Germline CDR1 is SGHRS and CDR2 is YFSETQ. The CDR3 loop spans 12 amino acids. Trimming cost V 0 bases and J 9 bases, with 10 bases left between them. CDR3 in amino acids: CASSLALEVQYF. The CDR3 DNA follows: TGCGCCAGCAGCTTGGCCTTAGAGGTGCAGTACTTC.

The chain joins TRBV12-3 or TRBV12-4 to TRBJ1-6; 7 bases fit TRBD1. The length of the CDR3 is 13 residues. After removal of 7 bases from V and 8 bases from J, the junction contained 5 bases not matched to a gene. The CDR3 region is CASNFRGDSPLHF. DNA of the CDR3: TGTGCCAGCAACTTCAGGGGGGATTCACCCCTCCACTTT.

The chain couples TRBV11-3 to TRBJ2-1; the match to TRBD1 covers 10 bases. This CDR3 is built from 15 residues. The V gene's germline CDR1 is SGHNT and CDR2 YENEEA. V lost 5 bases, J lost 6 bases, and 7 bases stayed unmatched. CDR3 sequence (DNA): TGTGCCAGCAGCCCCGACAGGGGGCTAAGCAATGAGCAGTTCTTC. Translated: CASSPDRGLSNEQFF.

The chain combines TRBV15 with TRBJ2-5; TRBD1 might be the D (5 bases). The CDR3 length is 16 residues. V was cut by 1 base and J by 0 bases, with 12 bases left in between. In germline, CDR1 is LNHNV, CDR2 YYDKDF (reference sequence). Here the CDR3 reads CATSRAQTAYQETQYF. Here the CDR3 DNA reads TGTGCCACCAGCAGAGCTCAGACAGCCTACCAAGAGACCCAGTACTTC.

The V gene is TRBV5-4, the J gene TRBJ1-2, with unresolved D. The CDR3 extends over 13 amino acids. Germline V gives CDR1 SGHNT, CDR2 YYREEE (reference sequence). The V and J ends lost 3 bases and 4 bases respectively, with 10 bases between them. The CDR3 DNA reads TGTGCCAGCAGCTCCGACCGGGCCTATGGCTACACCTTC. Translating gives CASSSDRAYGYTF.